Sequencing of this T cell receptor beta chain was carried out in a study of blood T cell repertoires in COVID-19. Study information: The origin of the acute and convalescent COVID-19 samples was the United States, Italy and Spain.

Measured with immunoSEQ multiplex PCR; TCRdb has only the in-frame clones, and not every one. The sample lists about 70,000 clones, roughly 85% occurring once. This clone has a single count. This CDR3 contains 14 residues. V was trimmed by 4 bases and J by 10 bases, leaving 14 bases between them. Per the germline V gene, CDR1 is SNHLY and CDR2 is FYNNEI. Sequenced input: peripheral blood. The chain joins TRBV2 to TRBJ1-6; TRBD1 might be the D (6 bases). The sequence was collected from a woman aged 55 to 70 with acute or convalescent COVID-19. The DNA for the CDR3 is TGTGCCAGCAGTGCCAGGCACACAGGGTCACCCCTCCACTTT. This codes for CASSARHTGSPLHF. Drawing the rest from reference TRBV2 and TRBJ1-6, the complete variable domain is EPEVTQTPSHQVTQMGQEVILRCVPISNHLYFYWYRQILGQKVEFLVSFYNNEISEKSEIFDDQFSVERPDGSNFTLKIRSTKLEDSAMYFCASSARHTGSPLHFGNGTRLTVT.